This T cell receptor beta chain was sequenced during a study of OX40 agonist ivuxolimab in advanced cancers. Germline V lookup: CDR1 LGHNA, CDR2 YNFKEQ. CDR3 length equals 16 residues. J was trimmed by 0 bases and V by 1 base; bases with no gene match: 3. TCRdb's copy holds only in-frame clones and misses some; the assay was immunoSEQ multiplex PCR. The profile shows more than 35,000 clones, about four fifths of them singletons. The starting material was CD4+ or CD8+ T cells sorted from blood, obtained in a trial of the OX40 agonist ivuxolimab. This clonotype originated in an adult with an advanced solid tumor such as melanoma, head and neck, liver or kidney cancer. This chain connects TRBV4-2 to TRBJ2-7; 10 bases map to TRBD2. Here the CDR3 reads CASSQGTSGLSYEQYF. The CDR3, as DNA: TGTGCCAGCAGCCAAGGGACTAGCGGACTCTCCTACGAGCAGTACTTC.